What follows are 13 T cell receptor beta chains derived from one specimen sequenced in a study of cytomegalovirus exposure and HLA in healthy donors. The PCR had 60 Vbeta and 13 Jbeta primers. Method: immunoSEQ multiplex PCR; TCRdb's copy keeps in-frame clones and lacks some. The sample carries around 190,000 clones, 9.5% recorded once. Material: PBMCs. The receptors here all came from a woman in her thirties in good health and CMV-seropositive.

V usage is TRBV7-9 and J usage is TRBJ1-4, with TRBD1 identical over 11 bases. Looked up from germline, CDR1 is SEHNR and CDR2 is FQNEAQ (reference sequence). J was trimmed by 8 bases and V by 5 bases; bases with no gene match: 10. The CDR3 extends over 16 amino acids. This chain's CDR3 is CASSQRAGQGGEKLFF. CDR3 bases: TGTGCCAGCAGCCAACGAGCGGGACAGGGGGGGGAAAAACTGTTTTTT.

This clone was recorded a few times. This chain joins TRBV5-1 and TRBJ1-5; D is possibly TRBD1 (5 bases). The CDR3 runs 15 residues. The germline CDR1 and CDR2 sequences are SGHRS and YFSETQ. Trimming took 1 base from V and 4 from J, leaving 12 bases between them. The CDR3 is CASSLHGTGNQPQHF. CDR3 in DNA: TGCGCCAGCAGCTTGCACGGGACTGGGAATCAGCCCCAGCATTTT. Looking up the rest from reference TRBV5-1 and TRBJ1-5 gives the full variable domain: KAGVTQTPRYLIKTRGQQVTLSCSPISGHRSVSWYQQTPGQGLQFLFEYFSETQRNKGNFPGRFSGRQFSNSRSEMNVSTLELGDSALYLCASSLHGTGNQPQHFGDGTRLSIL.

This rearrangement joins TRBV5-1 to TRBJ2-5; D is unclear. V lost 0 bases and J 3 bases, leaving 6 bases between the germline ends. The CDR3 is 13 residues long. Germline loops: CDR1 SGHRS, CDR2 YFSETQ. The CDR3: CASSLGHEETQYF. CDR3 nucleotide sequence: TGCGCCAGCAGCTTGGGACACGAAGAGACCCAGTACTTC.

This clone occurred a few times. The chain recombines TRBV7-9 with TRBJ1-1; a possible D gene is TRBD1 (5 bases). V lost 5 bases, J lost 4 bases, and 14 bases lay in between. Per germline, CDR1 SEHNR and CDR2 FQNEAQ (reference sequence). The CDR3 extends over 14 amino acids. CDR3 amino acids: CASSRQGDGTEAFF. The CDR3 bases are TGTGCCAGCAGCCGCCAGGGTGATGGCACTGAAGCTTTCTTT.

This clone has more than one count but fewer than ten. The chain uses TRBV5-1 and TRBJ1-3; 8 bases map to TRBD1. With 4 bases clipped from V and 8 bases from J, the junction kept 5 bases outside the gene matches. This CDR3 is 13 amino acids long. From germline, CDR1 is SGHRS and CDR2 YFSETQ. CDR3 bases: TGCGCCAGCAGCAGCGGACAGGGCTACACCATATATTTT. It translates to CASSSGQGYTIYF.

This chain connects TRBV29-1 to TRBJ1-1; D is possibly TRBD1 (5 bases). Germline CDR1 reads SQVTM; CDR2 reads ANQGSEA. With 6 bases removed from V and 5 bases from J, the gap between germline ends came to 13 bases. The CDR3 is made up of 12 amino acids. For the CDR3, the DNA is TGCAGCGTGACCTGGGGGGGAACTGAAGCTTTCTTT. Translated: CSVTWGGTEAFF.

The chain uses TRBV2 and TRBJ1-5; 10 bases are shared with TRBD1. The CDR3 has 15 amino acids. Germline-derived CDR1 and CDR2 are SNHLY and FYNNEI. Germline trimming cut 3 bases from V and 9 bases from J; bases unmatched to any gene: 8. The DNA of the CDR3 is TGTGCCAGCAGTGATGAGGGACAGGGGCAATGGCCCCAGCATTTT. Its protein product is CASSDEGQGQWPQHF. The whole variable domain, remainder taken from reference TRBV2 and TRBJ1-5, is EPEVTQTPSHQVTQMGQEVILRCVPISNHLYFYWYRQILGQKVEFLVSFYNNEISEKSEIFDDQFSVERPDGSNFTLKIRSTKLEDSAMYFCASSDEGQGQWPQHFGDGTRLSIL.

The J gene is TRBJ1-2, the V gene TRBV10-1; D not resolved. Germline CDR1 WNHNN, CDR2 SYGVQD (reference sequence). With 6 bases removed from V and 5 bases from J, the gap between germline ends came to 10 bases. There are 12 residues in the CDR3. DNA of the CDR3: TGCGCCAGCAGCCGGGATGGATATGGCTACACCTTC. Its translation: CASSRDGYGYTF.

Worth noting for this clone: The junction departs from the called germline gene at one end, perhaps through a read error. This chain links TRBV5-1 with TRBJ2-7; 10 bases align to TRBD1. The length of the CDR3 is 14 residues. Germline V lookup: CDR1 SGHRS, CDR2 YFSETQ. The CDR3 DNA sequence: TGCACCAGCAGCCCCGGGACAGGGGCCTACGAGCAGTACTTC. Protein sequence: CTSSPGTGAYEQYF.

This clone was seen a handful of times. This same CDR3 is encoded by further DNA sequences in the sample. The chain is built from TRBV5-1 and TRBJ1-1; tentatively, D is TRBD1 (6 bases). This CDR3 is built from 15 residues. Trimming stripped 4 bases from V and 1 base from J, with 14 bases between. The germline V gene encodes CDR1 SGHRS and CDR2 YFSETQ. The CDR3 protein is CASSPRTDGNTEAFF. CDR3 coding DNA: TGCGCCAGCAGCCCCCGGACAGATGGGAACACTGAAGCTTTCTTT.

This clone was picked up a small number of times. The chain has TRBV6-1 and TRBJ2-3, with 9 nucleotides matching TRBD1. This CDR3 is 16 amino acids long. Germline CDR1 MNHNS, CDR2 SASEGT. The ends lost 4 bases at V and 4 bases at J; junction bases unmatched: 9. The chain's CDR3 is CASSGQTGGYSDTQYF. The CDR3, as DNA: TGTGCCAGCAGTGGCCAGACAGGGGGGTACTCAGATACGCAGTATTTT.

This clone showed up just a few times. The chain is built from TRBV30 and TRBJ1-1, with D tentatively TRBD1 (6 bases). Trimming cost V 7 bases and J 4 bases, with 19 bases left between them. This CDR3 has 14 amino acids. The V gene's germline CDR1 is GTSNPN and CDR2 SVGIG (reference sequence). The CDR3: CASTTAQGGTEAFF. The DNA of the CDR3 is TGTGCCTCCACCACAGCACAGGGCGGCACTGAAGCTTTCTTT.

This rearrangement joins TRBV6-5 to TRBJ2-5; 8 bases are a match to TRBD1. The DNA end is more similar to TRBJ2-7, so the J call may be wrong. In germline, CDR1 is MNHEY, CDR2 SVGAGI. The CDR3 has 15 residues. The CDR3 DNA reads TGTGCCAGCAGTTCGGCCGGGACAGGATCCTACGAGCAGTACTTC. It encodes CASSSAGTGSYEQYF.